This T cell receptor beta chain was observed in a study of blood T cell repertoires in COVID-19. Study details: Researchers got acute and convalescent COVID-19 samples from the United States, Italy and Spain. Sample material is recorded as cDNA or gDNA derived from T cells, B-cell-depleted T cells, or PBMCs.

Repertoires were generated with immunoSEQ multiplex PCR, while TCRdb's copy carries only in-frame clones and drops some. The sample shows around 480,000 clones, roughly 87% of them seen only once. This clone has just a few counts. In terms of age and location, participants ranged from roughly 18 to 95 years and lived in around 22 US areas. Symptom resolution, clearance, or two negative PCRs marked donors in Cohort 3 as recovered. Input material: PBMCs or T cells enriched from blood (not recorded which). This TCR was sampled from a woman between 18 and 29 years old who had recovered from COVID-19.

The CDR3 nucleotides are TGTGCCAGCAGCCTCGACAGGCACATCAATCAGCCCCAGCATTTT. Protein sequence: CASSLDRHINQPQHF. The chain combines TRBV5-5 with TRBJ1-5, with a weak D call TRBD1 (6 bases). The CDR3 totals 15 residues. V was clipped by 4 bases and J by 3 bases, with 14 bases between them. In germline, CDR1 is SGHKS, CDR2 YYEKEE (reference sequence).